Listed below are T cell receptor beta chains from one sample, sequenced in a study of blood T cells in healthy people across ages. TCRdb independently ran MiXCR on the 5' RACE reads; one entry per CDR3 protein. The data contain about 730,000 distinct CDR3 sequences, approximately 39% of them singletons. The sample was blood. Receptors originate from a woman aged 55-70 years in good health. CDR3s include the opening cysteine and the closing phenylalanine or tryptophan. A D gene is named only where the DNA matches it firmly. Some rows mark clone size as missing; the rest say once, few, many or name a class of expanded clone.

clone_size: many
j_call: TRBJ2-5
d_call: TRBD2
v_call: TRBV5-8
cdr3_aa: CASSSQFRTSGQETQYF
cdr3_nt: TGTGCCAGCAGCTCACAGTTTCGGACTAGCGGACAAGAGACCCAGTACTTC

clone_size: .
j_call: TRBJ1-5
d_call: .
v_call: TRBV7-2
cdr3_aa: CASSLVGALNQPQHF
cdr3_nt: TGTGCCAGCAGCTTAGTGGGGGCTCTCAATCAGCCCCAGCATTTT

clone_size: few
j_call: TRBJ1-4
d_call: .
v_call: TRBV7-6
cdr3_aa: CASSGRGVGKLFF
cdr3_nt: TGTGCCAGCAGTGGACGGGGGGTCGGAAAACTGTTTTTT

clone_size: .
j_call: TRBJ1-1
d_call: .
v_call: TRBV11-3
cdr3_aa: CASSYTQANTEAFF
cdr3_nt: TGTGCCAGCAGCTATACCCAAGCGAACACTGAAGCTTTCTTT

clone_size: .
j_call: TRBJ1-1
d_call: .
v_call: TRBV7-2
cdr3_aa: CASSDAGTENTEAFF
cdr3_nt: TGTGCCAGCAGTGATGCAGGGACCGAGAACACTGAAGCTTTCTTT

clone_size: .
j_call: TRBJ2-1
d_call: .
v_call: TRBV18
cdr3_aa: CTSSLTSGSLNEQFF
cdr3_nt: TGTACCAGCTCACTAACCTCGGGGAGTCTCAATGAGCAGTTCTTC

clone_size: .
j_call: TRBJ2-1
d_call: .
v_call: TRBV5-5
cdr3_aa: CASNPGHLAPYEQFF
cdr3_nt: TGTGCCAGCAATCCGGGACACCTAGCCCCCTACGAGCAGTTCTTC

clone_size: once
j_call: TRBJ1-5
d_call: .
v_call: TRBV20-1
cdr3_aa: CSARDIRGTSNQPQHF
cdr3_nt: TGCAGTGCTAGAGATATTCGGGGTACTAGCAATCAGCCCCAGCATTTT

clone_size: .
j_call: TRBJ2-7
d_call: .
v_call: TRBV12-3/TRBV12-4
cdr3_aa: CASSPRVLSEQYF
cdr3_nt: TGTGCCAGCAGTCCACGGGTCCTCTCAGAGCAGTACTTC

clone_size: few
j_call: TRBJ2-3
d_call: TRBD2
v_call: TRBV12-3/TRBV12-4
cdr3_aa: CASSFTPGLAGRGDTQYF
cdr3_nt: TGTGCCAGCAGTTTCACTCCGGGACTAGCGGGCCGGGGAGATACGCAGTATTTT

clone_size: .
j_call: TRBJ2-6
d_call: .
v_call: TRBV18
cdr3_aa: CASSPRDPRSGANVLTF
cdr3_nt: TGTGCCAGCTCACCTCGTGACCCACGCTCTGGGGCCAACGTCCTGACTTTC